The 3 T cell receptor beta chains presented below share a single source sample, sequenced in a study of blood T cell repertoires in COVID-19. TCRdb keeps only in-frame clones here, not all; method: immunoSEQ multiplex PCR. This sample has about 460,000 clones, with about 85% found just once. Sequenced material: PBMCs or T cells enriched from blood (not recorded which). The source is a woman aged 55 to 70 who had recovered from COVID-19.

CDR3 loop: CASSFFGGDYGYTF. The CDR3, as DNA: TGTGCCAGCAGCTTCTTTGGAGGGGACTATGGCTACACCTTC. V and J are TRBV7-9 and TRBJ1-2; possibly TRBD1 for D (5 bases). This CDR3 contains 14 residues. Per germline, CDR1 SEHNR and CDR2 FQNEAQ (reference sequence). Trimming took 3 bases from V and 3 from J, leaving 11 bases between them.

The chain recombines TRBV6-5 with TRBJ2-3; 7 bases are a match to TRBD1. This CDR3 is 14 amino acids long. Germline V gene sequence: CDR1 MNHEY, CDR2 SVGAGI. Trimming removed 5 bases from V and 4 bases from J; junction bases left unmatched: 6. The CDR3 here is CASSIGTAADTQYF. The CDR3 DNA sequence: TGTGCCAGCAGTATAGGGACAGCTGCAGATACGCAGTATTTT.

As regards this clone: At the DNA level, this CDR3 is encoded by other sequences in the same sample as well. The genes are TRBV10-3 and TRBJ2-1; possibly TRBD2 for D (5 bases). The ends were cut back, 6 bases at V and 0 bases at J, with 9 bases in the middle. In germline, CDR1 is ENHRY, CDR2 SYGVKD. This CDR3 has 14 amino acids. The CDR3 bases are TGTGCCATCAGGTCGGGAAGCTCCTACAATGAGCAGTTCTTC. Residues: CAIRSGSSYNEQFF.